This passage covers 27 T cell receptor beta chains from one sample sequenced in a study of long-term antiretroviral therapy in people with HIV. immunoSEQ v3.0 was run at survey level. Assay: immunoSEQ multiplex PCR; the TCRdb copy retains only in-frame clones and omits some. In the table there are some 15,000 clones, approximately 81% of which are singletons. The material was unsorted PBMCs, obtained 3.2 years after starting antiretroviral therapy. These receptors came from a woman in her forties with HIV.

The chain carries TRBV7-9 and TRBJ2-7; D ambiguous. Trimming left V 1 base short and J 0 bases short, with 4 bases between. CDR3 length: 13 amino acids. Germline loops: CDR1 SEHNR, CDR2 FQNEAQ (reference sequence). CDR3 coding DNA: TGTGCCAGCAGCTTAGACTACTCCTACGAGCAGTACTTC. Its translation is CASSLDYSYEQYF.

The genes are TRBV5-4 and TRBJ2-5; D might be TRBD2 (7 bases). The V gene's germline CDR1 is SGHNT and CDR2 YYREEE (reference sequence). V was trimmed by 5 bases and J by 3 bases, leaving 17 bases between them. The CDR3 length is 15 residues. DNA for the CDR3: TGTGCCAGCAGGGCGGGGGCGGACGGAGAAGAGACCCAGTACTTC. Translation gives CASRAGADGEETQYF. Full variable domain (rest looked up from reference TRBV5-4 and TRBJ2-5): ETGVTQSPTHLIKTRGQQVTLRCSSQSGHNTVSWYQQALGQGPQFIFQYYREEENGRGNFPPRFSGLQFPNYSSELNVNALELDDSALYLCASRAGADGEETQYFGPGTRLLVL.

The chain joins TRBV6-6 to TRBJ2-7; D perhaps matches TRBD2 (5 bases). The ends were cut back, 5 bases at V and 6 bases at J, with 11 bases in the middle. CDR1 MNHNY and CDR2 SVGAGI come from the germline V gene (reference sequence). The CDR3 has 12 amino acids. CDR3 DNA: TGTGCCAGCAGTCCCCGGGGTGGCGAGCAGTACTTC. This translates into CASSPRGGEQYF.

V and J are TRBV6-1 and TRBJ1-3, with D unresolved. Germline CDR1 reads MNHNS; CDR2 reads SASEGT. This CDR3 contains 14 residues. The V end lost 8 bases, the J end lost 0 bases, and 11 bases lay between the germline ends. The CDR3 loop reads CASARASSGNTIYF. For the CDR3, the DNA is TGTGCCAGCGCCCGGGCCTCCTCTGGAAACACCATATATTTT.

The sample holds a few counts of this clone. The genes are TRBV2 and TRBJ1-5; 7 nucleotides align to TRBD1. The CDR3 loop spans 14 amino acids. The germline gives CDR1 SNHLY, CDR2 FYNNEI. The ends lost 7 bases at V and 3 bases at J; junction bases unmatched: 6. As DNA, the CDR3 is TGTGCCAGCACGGGACAGCTGGACAATCAGCCCCAGCATTTT. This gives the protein CASTGQLDNQPQHF.

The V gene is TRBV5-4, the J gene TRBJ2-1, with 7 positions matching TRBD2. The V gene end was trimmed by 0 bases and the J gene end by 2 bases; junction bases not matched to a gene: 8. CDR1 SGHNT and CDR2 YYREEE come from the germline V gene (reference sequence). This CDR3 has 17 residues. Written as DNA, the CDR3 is TGTGCCAGCAGCTTGGACGGGGGGACGGGGGCCTACAATGAGCAGTTCTTC. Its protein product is CASSLDGGTGAYNEQFF.

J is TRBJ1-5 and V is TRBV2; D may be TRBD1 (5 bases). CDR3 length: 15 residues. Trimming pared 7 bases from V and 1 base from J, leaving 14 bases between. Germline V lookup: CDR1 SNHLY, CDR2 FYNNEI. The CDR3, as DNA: TGTGCCAGCACCGAGTGGGGACTCAGCAATCAGCCCCAGCATTTT. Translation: CASTEWGLSNQPQHF.

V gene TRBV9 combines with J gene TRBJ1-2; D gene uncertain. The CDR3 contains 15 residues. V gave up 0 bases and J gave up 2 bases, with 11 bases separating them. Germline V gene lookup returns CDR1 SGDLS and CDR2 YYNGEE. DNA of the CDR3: TGTGCCAGCAGCGTAGAGGAAGGATCCAACTATGGCTACACCTTC. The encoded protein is CASSVEEGSNYGYTF.

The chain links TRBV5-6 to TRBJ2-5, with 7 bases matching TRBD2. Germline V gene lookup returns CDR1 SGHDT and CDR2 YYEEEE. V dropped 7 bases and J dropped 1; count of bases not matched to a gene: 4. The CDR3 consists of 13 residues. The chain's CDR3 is CASGRDLQETQYF. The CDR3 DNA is TGTGCCAGCGGGAGGGACCTCCAAGAGACCCAGTACTTC.

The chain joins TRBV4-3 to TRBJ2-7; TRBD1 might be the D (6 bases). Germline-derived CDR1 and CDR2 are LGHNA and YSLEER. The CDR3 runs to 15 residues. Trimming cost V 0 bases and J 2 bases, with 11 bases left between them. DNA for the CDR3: TGCGCCAGCAGCCAAGATAGGGCAGGGGCCTACGAGCAGTACTTC. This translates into CASSQDRAGAYEQYF.

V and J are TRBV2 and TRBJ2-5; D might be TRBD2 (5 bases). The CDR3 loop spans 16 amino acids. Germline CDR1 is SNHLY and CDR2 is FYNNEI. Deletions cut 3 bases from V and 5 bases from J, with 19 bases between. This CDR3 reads CASSEVLAGLGETQYF. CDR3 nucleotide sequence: TGTGCCAGCAGTGAGGTCCTAGCCGGGCTAGGCGAGACCCAGTACTTC.

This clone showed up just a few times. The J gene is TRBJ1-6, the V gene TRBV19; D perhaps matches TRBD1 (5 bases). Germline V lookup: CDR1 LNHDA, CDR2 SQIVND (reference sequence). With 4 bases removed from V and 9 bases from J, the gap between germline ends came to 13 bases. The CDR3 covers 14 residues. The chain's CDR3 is CASSKTDISSPLHF. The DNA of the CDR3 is TGTGCCAGTAGTAAAACGGACATTAGTTCACCCCTCCACTTT.

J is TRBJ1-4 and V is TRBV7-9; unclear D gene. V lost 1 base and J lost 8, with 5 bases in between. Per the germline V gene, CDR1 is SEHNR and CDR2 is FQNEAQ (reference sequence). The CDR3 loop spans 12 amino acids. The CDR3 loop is CASSLEGEKLFF. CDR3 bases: TGTGCCAGCAGCTTAGAAGGCGAAAAACTGTTTTTT.

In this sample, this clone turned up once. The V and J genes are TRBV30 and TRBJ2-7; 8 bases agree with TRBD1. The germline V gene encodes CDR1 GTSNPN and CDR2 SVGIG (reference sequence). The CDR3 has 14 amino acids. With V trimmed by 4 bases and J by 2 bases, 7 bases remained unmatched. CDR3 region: CAWNSGQEAYEQYF. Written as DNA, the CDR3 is TGTGCCTGGAACTCGGGACAGGAGGCCTACGAGCAGTACTTC.

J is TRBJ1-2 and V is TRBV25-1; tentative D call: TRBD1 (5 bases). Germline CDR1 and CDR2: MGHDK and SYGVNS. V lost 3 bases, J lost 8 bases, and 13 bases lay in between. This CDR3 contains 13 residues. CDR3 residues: CASSDREWSGYTF. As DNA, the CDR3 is TGTGCCAGCAGTGACAGGGAATGGAGCGGCTACACCTTC.

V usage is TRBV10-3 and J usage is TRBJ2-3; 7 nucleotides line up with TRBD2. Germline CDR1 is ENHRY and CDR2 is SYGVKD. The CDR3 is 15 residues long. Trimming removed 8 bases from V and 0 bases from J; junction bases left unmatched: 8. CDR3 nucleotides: TGTGCCATCCGCCCCGGACTAGTAAGCACAGATACGCAGTATTTT. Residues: CAIRPGLVSTDTQYF.

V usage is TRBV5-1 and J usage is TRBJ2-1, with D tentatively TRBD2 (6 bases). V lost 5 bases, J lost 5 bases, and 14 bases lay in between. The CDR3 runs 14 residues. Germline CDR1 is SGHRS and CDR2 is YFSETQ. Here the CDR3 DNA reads TGCGCCAGCAGGGCCGGGACTCCGGACAATGAGCAGTTCTTC. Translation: CASRAGTPDNEQFF.

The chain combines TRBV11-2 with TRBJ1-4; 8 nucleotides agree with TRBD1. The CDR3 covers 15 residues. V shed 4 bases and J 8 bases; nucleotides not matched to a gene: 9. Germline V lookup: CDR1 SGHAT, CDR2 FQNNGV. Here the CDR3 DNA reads TGTGCCAGCAGCTACGGACAGGGCTGGGAGGAAAAACTGTTTTTT. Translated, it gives CASSYGQGWEEKLFF. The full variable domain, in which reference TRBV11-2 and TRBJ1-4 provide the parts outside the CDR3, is EAGVAQSPRYKIIEKRQSVAFWCNPISGHATLYWYQQILGQGPKLLIQFQNNGVVDDSQLPKDRFSAERLKGVDSTLKIQPAKLEDSAVYLCASSYGQGWEEKLFFGSGTQLSVL.

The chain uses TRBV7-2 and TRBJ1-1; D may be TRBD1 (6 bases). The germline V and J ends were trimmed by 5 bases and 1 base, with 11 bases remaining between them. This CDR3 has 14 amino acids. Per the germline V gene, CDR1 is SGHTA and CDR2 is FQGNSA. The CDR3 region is CASSLDRRNTEAFF. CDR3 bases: TGTGCCAGCAGCCTCGACAGGAGGAACACTGAAGCTTTCTTT. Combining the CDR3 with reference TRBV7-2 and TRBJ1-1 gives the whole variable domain GAGVSQSPSNKVTEKGKDVELRCDPISGHTALYWYRQSLGQGLEFLIYFQGNSAPDKSGLPSDRFSAERTGGSVSTLTIQRTQQEDSAVYLCASSLDRRNTEAFFGQGTRLTVV.

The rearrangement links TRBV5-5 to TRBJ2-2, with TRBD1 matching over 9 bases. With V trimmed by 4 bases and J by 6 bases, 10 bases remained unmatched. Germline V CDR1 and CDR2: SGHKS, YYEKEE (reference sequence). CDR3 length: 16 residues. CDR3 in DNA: TGTGCCAGCAGCGGGGGGACAGGGCTGGTGTCCGGGGAGCTGTTTTTT. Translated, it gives CASSGGTGLVSGELFF.

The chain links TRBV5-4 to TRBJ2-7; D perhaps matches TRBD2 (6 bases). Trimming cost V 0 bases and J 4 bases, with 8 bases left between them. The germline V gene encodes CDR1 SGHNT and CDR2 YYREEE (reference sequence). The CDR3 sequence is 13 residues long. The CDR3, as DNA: TGTGCCAGCAGCTTGGCCGCGGGGTACGAGCAGTACTTC. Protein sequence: CASSLAAGYEQYF. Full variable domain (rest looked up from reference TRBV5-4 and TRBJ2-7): ETGVTQSPTHLIKTRGQQVTLRCSSQSGHNTVSWYQQALGQGPQFIFQYYREEENGRGNFPPRFSGLQFPNYSSELNVNALELDDSALYLCASSLAAGYEQYFGPGTRLTVT.

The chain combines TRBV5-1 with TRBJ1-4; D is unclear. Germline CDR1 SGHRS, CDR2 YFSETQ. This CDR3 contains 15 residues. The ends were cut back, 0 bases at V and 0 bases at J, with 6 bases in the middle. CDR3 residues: CASSLGAATNEKLFF. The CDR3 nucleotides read TGCGCCAGCAGCTTGGGAGCGGCAACTAATGAAAAACTGTTTTTT.

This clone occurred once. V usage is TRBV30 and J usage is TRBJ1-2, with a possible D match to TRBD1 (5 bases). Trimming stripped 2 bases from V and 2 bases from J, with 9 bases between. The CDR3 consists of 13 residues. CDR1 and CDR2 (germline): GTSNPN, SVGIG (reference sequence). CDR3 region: CAWSSDRNYGYTF. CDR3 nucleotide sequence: TGTGCCTGGAGTAGTGACAGAAACTATGGCTACACCTTC.

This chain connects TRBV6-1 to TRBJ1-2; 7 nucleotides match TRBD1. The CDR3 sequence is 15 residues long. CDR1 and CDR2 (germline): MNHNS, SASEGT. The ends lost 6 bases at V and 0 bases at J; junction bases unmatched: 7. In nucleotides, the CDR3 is TGTGCCAGCAGCAACGAAGGGGGCCCTAACTATGGCTACACCTTC. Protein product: CASSNEGGPNYGYTF.

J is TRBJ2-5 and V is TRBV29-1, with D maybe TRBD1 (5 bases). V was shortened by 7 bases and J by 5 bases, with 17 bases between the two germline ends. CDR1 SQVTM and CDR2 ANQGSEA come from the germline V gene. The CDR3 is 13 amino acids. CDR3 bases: TGCAGCGGTTCCTTTGACAGAAGGGAGACCCAGTACTTC. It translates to CSGSFDRRETQYF.

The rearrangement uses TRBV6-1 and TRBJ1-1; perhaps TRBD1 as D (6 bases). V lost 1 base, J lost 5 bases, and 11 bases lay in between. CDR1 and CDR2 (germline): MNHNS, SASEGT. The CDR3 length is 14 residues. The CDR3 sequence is CASSEGGARTEAFF. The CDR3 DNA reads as TGTGCCAGCAGTGAAGGGGGGGCCCGAACTGAAGCTTTCTTT.

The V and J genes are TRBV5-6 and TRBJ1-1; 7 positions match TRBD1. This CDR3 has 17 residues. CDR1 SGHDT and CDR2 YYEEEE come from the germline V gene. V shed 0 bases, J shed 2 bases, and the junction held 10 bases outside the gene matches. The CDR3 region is CASSLARGGGVNTEAFF. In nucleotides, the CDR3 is TGTGCCAGCAGCTTGGCCAGGGGAGGGGGCGTAAACACTGAAGCTTTCTTT.